The TCR beta chain described here comes from a study of identical twins. Study observations and caveats: It was possible that invariant MAIT and iNKT cells partly confounded the zero-insertion analyses. Twin-shared out-of-frame alpha sequences showed excess low generation probability.

TCRdb called the 5' RACE reads again in MiXCR, with one record for every CDR3 protein. Among a few hundred thousand distinct CDR3 sequences listed, around 9.6% were seen once. This clonotype was recorded at least ten times. Its target is not known. These data are also associated with another study on yellow fever vaccine responses in identical twins.

The source is a woman between 18 and 29 years old in good health. Sequencing was done on a sample of PBMCs.

The CDR3 loop reads CASSYASTGFDYEQYF. The CDR3 DNA sequence: TGTGCCAGCAGTTACGCCTCGACAGGGTTCGACTACGAGCAGTACTTC. The genes are TRBV6-2 or TRBV6-3 and TRBJ2-7, with TRBD1 identical over 7 bases. This CDR3 region has 16 residues. V lost 2 bases and J lost 3; bases outside the gene matches: 10. Germline loops: CDR1 MNHEY, CDR2 SVGEGT.